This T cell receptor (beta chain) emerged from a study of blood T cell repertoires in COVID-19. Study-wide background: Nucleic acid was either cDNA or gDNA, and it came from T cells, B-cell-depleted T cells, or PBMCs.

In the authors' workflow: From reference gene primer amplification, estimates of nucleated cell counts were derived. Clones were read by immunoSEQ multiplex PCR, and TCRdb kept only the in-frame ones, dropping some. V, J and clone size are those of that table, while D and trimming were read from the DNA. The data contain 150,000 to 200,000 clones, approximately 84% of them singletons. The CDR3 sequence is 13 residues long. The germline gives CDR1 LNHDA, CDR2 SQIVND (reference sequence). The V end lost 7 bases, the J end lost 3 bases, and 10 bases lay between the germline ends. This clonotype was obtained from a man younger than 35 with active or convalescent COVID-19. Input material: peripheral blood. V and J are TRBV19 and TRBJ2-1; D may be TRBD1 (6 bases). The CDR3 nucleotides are TGTGCCAGTAACAGGGCCTACTACAATGAGCAGTTCTTC. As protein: CASNRAYYNEQFF.